The next 2 T cell receptor beta chains were all read from a single sample in a study of blood T cell repertoires in COVID-19. Method: immunoSEQ multiplex PCR; TCRdb's copy keeps in-frame clones and lacks some. The sample consists of roughly 140,000 clones, over 75% of them appearing once. Sequencing was performed on peripheral blood. These receptors were collected from a man aged 50 to 59 with acute or convalescent COVID-19.

The CDR3 bases are TGTGCCAGCAGCGAGGGACAGGGTTCATTGCCCCAGCATTTT. Its translation is CASSEGQGSLPQHF. This chain joins TRBV7-8 and TRBJ1-5; 9 bases agree with TRBD1. Per germline, CDR1 SGHVS and CDR2 FQNEAQ. This CDR3 is 14 amino acids long. V lost 5 bases to trimming and J lost 9 bases; unmatched junction nucleotides: 8.

The chain has TRBV14 and TRBJ1-2; D gene uncertain. Trimming took off 3 bases at V and 3 bases at J, with 20 bases between the two ends. CDR1 SGHDN and CDR2 FVKESK come from the germline V gene. The CDR3 covers 17 residues. DNA for the CDR3: TGTGCCAGCAGCCAGTTTAGCGCCAGATCGGGCCACTATGGCTACACCTTC. This codes for CASSQFSARSGHYGYTF.